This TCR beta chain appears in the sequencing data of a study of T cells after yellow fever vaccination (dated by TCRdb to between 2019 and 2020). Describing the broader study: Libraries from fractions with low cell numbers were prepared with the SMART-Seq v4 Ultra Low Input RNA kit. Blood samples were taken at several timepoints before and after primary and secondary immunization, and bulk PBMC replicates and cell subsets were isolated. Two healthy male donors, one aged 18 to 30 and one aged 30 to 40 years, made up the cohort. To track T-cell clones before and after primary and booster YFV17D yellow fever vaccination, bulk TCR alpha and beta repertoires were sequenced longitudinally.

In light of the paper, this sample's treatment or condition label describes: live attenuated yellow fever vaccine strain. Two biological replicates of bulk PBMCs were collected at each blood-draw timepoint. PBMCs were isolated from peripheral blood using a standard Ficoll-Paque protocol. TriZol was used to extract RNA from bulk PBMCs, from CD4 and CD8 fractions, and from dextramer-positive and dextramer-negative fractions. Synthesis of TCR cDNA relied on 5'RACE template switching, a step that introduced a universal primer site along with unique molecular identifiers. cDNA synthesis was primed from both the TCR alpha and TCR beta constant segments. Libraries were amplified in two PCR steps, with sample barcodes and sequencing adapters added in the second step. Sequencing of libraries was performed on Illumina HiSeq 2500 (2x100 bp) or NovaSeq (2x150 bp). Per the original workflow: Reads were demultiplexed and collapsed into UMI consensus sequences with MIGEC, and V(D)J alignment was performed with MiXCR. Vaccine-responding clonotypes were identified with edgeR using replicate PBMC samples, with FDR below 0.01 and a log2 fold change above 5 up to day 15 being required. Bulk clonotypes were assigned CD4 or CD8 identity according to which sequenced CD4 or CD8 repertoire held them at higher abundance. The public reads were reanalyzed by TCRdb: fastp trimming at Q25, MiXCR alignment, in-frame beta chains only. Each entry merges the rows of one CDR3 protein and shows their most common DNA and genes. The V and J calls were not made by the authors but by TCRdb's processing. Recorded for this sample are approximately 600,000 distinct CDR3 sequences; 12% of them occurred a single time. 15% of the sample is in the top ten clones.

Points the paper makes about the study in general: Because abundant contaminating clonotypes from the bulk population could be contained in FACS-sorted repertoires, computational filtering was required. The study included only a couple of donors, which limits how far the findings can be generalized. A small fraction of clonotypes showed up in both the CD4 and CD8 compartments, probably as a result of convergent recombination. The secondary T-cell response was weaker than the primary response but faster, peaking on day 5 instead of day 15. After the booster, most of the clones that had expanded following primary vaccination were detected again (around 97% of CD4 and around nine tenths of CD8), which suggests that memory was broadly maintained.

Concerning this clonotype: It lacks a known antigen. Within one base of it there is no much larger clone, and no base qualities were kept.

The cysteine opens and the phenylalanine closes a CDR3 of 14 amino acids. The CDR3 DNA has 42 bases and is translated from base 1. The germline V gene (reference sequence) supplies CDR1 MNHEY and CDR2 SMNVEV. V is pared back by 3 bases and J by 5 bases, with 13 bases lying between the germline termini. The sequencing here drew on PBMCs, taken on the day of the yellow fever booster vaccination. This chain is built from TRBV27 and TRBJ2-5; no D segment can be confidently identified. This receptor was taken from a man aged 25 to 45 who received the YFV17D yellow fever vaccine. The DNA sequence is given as TGTGCCAGCAGTTTTATTGCAGGAGAGGAGACCCAGTACTTC. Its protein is CASSFIAGEETQYF.